This is a list of T cell receptor beta chains from one sample in a study of cytotoxic CD8 clonotypes in ibrutinib-treated CLL. Libraries were prepared by immunoSEQ multiplex PCR; TCRdb keeps only in-frame clonotypes and omits some of them. This sample carries over 120,000 clones, over 60% of them seen once, and the ten largest clones take around 13%. The sequences come from PBMCs, collected after 12 months of ibrutinib treatment. All receptors derive from a human donor with chronic lymphocytic leukemia. The CDR3 runs from the conserved cysteine through the conserved F or W. Fields, in order: J gene, clone size, D gene, V gene, CDR3 DNA, CDR3 protein. The D gene is left open where the match is weak. Expanded clones are given a class, and other clones once, few, many or no size at all.

TRBJ2-7	-	-	TRBV15	TGTGCCACCAGCAGAGGGGGTACCCGTACCAACTACGAGCAGTACTTC	CATSRGGTRTNYEQYF
TRBJ2-3	-	TRBD2	TRBV30	TGTGCCTGGAGTGTCCTAGCGGGAGGGACAGATACGCAGTATTTT	CAWSVLAGGTDTQYF
TRBJ2-5	-	-	TRBV6-6	TGTGCCAGCAACAGCCGCCGGGGGGCCGGGGTTACCCAGTACTTC	CASNSRRGAGVTQYF
TRBJ2-5	once	-	TRBV7-2	TGTGCCAGCAGCTTAGTAAGGGGTCAAGAGACCCAGTACTTC	CASSLVRGQETQYF
TRBJ2-3	-	-	TRBV7-2	TGTGCCAGCAGTCCAAAATCGGGTTTCTACACAGATACGCAGTATTTT	CASSPKSGFYTDTQYF
TRBJ2-2	few	TRBD2	TRBV27	TGTGCCAGCAGTAAGAACCAGCGGGAGGGGCGGGAGCTGTTTTTT	CASSKNQREGRELFF
TRBJ2-1	-	TRBD1	TRBV29-1	TGCAGCGTCGCCGGGACAGGGAGCAATGAGCAGTTCTTC	CSVAGTGSNEQFF
TRBJ2-3	few	-	TRBV5-1	TGCGCCAGCAGCCTGCACACAGATACGCAGTATTTT	CASSLHTDTQYF
TRBJ2-7	-	-	TRBV4-2	TGTGCCAGCAGCCAAGTTTCCCCCGGGGCAGGCGATTACTTC	CASSQVSPGAGDYF
TRBJ2-2	-	-	TRBV27	TGTGCCAGCAGTTTATTGTTCGGGGGAAAGAACACCGGGGAGCTGTTTTTT	CASSLLFGGKNTGELFF
TRBJ2-7	-	-	TRBV7-8	TGTGCCAGCAGCTTTAGTGGGACCGGCGAGCAGTACTTC	CASSFSGTGEQYF
TRBJ2-7	-	TRBD1	TRBV19	TGTGCCAGTAGTACTGGGACAGGTACGAGGCAGTACTTC	CASSTGTGTRQYF
TRBJ1-1	-	-	TRBV30	TGTGCCTGGAGTCCAGGGTTAGGAGAAGCTTTCTTT	CAWSPGLGEAFF
TRBJ2-1	-	TRBD2	TRBV10-3	TGTGCCATCAGTGAGTTGCCGACTAGCGGGAGTGGTTTGGATGAGCAGTTCTTC	CAISELPTSGSGLDEQFF
TRBJ2-1	-	TRBD2	TRBV30	TGTGCCTGGACGGGACTAGCGGGTATGAATGAGCAGTTCTTC	CAWTGLAGMNEQFF
TRBJ2-6	-	-	TRBV13	TGTGCCAGCAGCTTAGCTGCTTGGGTCGGGGCCAACGTCCTGACTTTC	CASSLAAWVGANVLTF
TRBJ1-1	-	-	TRBV6-5	TGTGCCAGCAATCCTCCAGGGATCTCTGAAGCTTTCTTT	CASNPPGISEAFF
TRBJ2-1	-	-	TRBV19	TGTGCCAGTAGCCAGACCTGGGCCTACAATGAGCAGTTCTTC	CASSQTWAYNEQFF